The 5 T cell receptor beta chains below all came from one sample that was sequenced in a study of control samples from healthy donors and cancer patients. Measured with immunoSEQ multiplex PCR; TCRdb has only the in-frame clones, and not every one. Of about 94,000 clones in the sample, about nine tenths were seen once. What was sequenced was blood. The receptors derive from a woman aged 18-29 years in good health.

This chain connects TRBV5-1 to TRBJ1-1, with D tentatively TRBD1 (5 bases). V was shortened by 3 bases and J by 3 bases, with 18 bases between the two germline ends. CDR3 length: 16 amino acids. Germline lookup yields CDR1 SGHRS and CDR2 YFSETQ. The CDR3 reads CASSSISGPMDTEAFF. The CDR3 region has the DNA TGCGCCAGCAGCTCCATTTCGGGGCCGATGGACACTGAAGCTTTCTTT.

V usage is TRBV5-4 and J usage is TRBJ1-2, with D possibly being TRBD1 (5 bases). Germline CDR1 SGHNT, CDR2 YYREEE (reference sequence). Deletions cut 3 bases from V and 4 bases from J, with 22 bases between. The CDR3 spans 17 residues. As DNA, the CDR3 is TGTGCCAGCAGCTCCGGGGGAGCGGGGATAGATACCTATGGCTACACCTTC. Translated: CASSSGGAGIDTYGYTF.

This clone was seen once. The chain recombines TRBV16 with TRBJ1-2; 7 bases agree with TRBD1. This CDR3 has 15 amino acids. CDR1 is KGHSY and CDR2 is FQNENV in the germline V gene. The trim removed 5 bases at V and 2 bases at J, leaving 8 bases unmatched. The CDR3 reads CASSTFSTGNYGYTF. The CDR3 DNA reads as TGTGCCAGCAGCACCTTTTCGACAGGGAACTATGGCTACACCTTC.

The rearrangement uses TRBV2 and TRBJ1-3, with unresolved D. The CDR3 spans 15 residues. From germline, CDR1 is SNHLY and CDR2 FYNNEI. Trimming took off 3 bases at V and 0 bases at J, with 9 bases between the two ends. The DNA for the CDR3 is TGTGCCAGCAGTGAGGCCGGCTTCTCTGGAAACACCATATATTTT. Protein sequence: CASSEAGFSGNTIYF. The complete variable domain, with remaining parts taken from reference TRBV2 and TRBJ1-3, reads EPEVTQTPSHQVTQMGQEVILRCVPISNHLYFYWYRQILGQKVEFLVSFYNNEISEKSEIFDDQFSVERPDGSNFTLKIRSTKLEDSAMYFCASSEAGFSGNTIYFGEGSWLTVV.

CDR3 protein: CASSRDSLGGQYF. Here the CDR3 DNA reads TGTGCCAGCAGCCGAGACAGTTTAGGAGGGCAGTACTTC. V is TRBV6-5 and J is TRBJ2-7; D is possibly TRBD1 or TRBD2 (5 bases each). The CDR3 extends over 13 amino acids. V was trimmed by 6 bases and J by 9 bases, leaving 18 bases between them. From germline, CDR1 is MNHEY and CDR2 SVGAGI.